The clone carrying this TCR beta chain was counted only a few times. Primed by a sample-barcoded 5' primer and a J-beta primer mix, a second PCR proceeded for about 7 to 11 cycles. TCRdb processed the 5' RACE reads anew with MiXCR; each CDR3 protein has one entry. The sample records about 800,000 distinct CDR3 sequences, 35% to 50% being singletons. Germline values: CDR1 LGHNA, CDR2 YNFKEQ. V lost 6 bases and J lost 2; bases outside the gene matches: 5. The CDR3 covers 14 residues. The data are from a study of blood T cells in healthy people across ages. This TCR was sampled from an elderly man in good health. This chain uses TRBV4-2 with TRBJ2-7, with TRBD2 matching 9 bases. Sequencing was performed on blood. CDR3: CASRVTSGTYEQYF. The CDR3 coding sequence is TGTGCCAGCAGAGTGACTAGCGGAACCTACGAGCAGTACTTC.